Listed below are T cell receptor beta chains from one sample, sequenced in a study of human T cells and chemical hapten exposure. In TCRdb, the 5' RACE reads were re-called with MiXCR into one record per CDR3 protein. This table holds about 81,000 distinct CDR3 sequences, approximately 7.7% found once. These receptors all stem from a male donor in good health. The CDR3 runs from the conserved cysteine through the conserved F or W. A D gene is named only where the DNA matches it firmly. Clone size is stated in some rows and not others, as once, few, many or a class when expanded.

size	V	D	J	CDR3	DNA
many	TRBV5-6	TRBD2	TRBJ2-7	CASSLAYGGGYEQYF	TGTGCCAGCAGCTTGGCCTACGGGGGGGGTTACGAGCAGTACTTC
.	TRBV29-1	.	TRBJ1-5	CSVGMGDNQPQHF	TGCAGCGTTGGAATGGGAGACAATCAGCCCCAGCATTTT
many	TRBV11-2	TRBD2	TRBJ2-1	CASSLDFRLAGLYNEQFF	TGTGCCAGCAGCTTAGATTTCCGACTAGCGGGGCTTTACAATGAGCAGTTCTTC
many	TRBV6-2/TRBV6-3	TRBD1	TRBJ2-7	CASSSGTGGSYEQYF	TGTGCCAGCAGTAGTGGGACAGGGGGGTCCTACGAGCAGTACTTC
.	TRBV3-1	TRBD1	TRBJ1-1	CASSQAGQGKTEAFF	TGTGCCAGCAGCCAAGCGGGACAGGGGAAGACTGAAGCTTTCTTT
few	TRBV21-1	.	TRBJ1-2	CASSKGAGYTF	TGTGCCAGCAGCAAAGGGGCTGGCTACACCTTC
few	TRBV9	TRBD2	TRBJ2-3	CASSVEIAGGTDTQYF	TGTGCCAGCAGCGTAGAAATAGCGGGGGGTACAGATACGCAGTATTTT
many	TRBV29-1	TRBD1	TRBJ2-7	CSVGRDRPYEQYF	TGCAGCGTTGGACGGGACAGACCCTACGAGCAGTACTTC
few	TRBV5-5	.	TRBJ2-7	CASSLEEGRSYEQYF	TGTGCCAGCAGCTTGGAGGAAGGCAGGTCCTACGAGCAGTACTTC
many	TRBV20-1	TRBD1	TRBJ1-1	CSAAMDRVMAEAFF	TGCAGTGCCGCTATGGACAGGGTGATGGCTGAAGCTTTCTTT
many	TRBV7-9	.	TRBJ1-4	CASSLGSNEKLFF	TGTGCCAGCAGCCTGGGATCTAATGAAAAACTGTTTTTT
few	TRBV7-9	TRBD2	TRBJ2-7	CASSTPGTSSYEQYF	TGTGCCAGCAGCACCCCCGGGACTAGCAGCTACGAGCAGTACTTC
.	TRBV6-1	.	TRBJ2-7	CASSGKVYEQYF	TGTGCCAGCAGTGGGAAAGTATACGAGCAGTACTTC
few	TRBV12-3/TRBV12-4	.	TRBJ1-1	CASTPTRALNTEAFF	TGTGCCAGCACCCCTACCCGGGCCCTGAACACTGAAGCTTTCTTT
few	TRBV30	.	TRBJ2-1	CAWTREPLVSEQFF	TGTGCCTGGACTCGGGAACCCCTTGTATCGGAGCAGTTCTTC
many	TRBV4-3	TRBD1	TRBJ1-1	CASSQDTGGGTEAFF	TGCGCCAGCAGCCAAGATACAGGGGGTGGCACTGAAGCTTTCTTT
.	TRBV5-1	TRBD2	TRBJ2-7	CASSFQSSGSYSYEQYF	TGCGCCAGCAGCTTCCAGTCTAGCGGGAGTTATTCCTACGAGCAGTACTTC
.	TRBV6-1	TRBD2	TRBJ2-3	CASSPTSKGLTDTQYF	TGTGCCAGCAGCCCGACTAGCAAGGGACTCACAGATACGCAGTATTTT
many	TRBV4-2	.	TRBJ2-6	CASSQDTGTGANVLTF	TGTGCCAGCAGCCAAGATACGGGGACTGGGGCCAACGTCCTGACTTTC
many	TRBV6-5	.	TRBJ1-1	CASSYSSHAGTEAFF	TGTGCCAGCAGTTACTCTTCCCATGCGGGGACTGAAGCTTTCTTT
.	TRBV18	.	TRBJ2-5	CASSPPTEETQYF	TGTGCCAGCTCACCACCGACTGAGGAGACCCAGTACTTC
.	TRBV7-9	TRBD1	TRBJ2-7	CASSLPDRGVKSYEQYF	TGTGCCAGCAGCTTACCTGACAGGGGGGTTAAATCCTACGAGCAGTACTTC
few	TRBV7-2	TRBD2	TRBJ2-5	CASSFLGLLAKKYF	TGTGCCAGCAGCTTTCTCGGGCTACTAGCGAAGAAGTACTTC
many	TRBV7-2	.	TRBJ2-7	CASSLAGHEQYF	TGTGCCAGCAGCTTAGCCGGCCACGAGCAGTACTTC
many	TRBV29-1	TRBD1	TRBJ2-1	CSVEDRDRREQFF	TGCAGCGTTGAAGATCGGGACAGAAGAGAGCAGTTCTTC